This is a list of T cell receptor beta chains from one sample in a study of blood T cells in healthy people across ages. TCRdb reprocessed the 5' RACE reads with MiXCR, giving one entry per CDR3 protein. The sample contains 1.5 million to 1.8 million distinct CDR3 sequences, roughly 43% of which appear only once. The sample comprised blood. The receptors here all came from a woman aged 18-29 years in good health. CDR3s include the opening cysteine and the closing phenylalanine or tryptophan. D genes are given only for firm matches. Clone size appears in some rows only: once, few, many, or a class for an expanded clone.

>.|.|TRBV20-1|TRBJ2-1
TGCAGTGCTAGAGATCTAACGGCCGGGACTCCGAACTACAATGAGCAGTTCTTC
CSARDLTAGTPNYNEQFF
>.|.|TRBV29-1|TRBJ2-7
TGCAGCGCCAGGGGCCACGAGCAGTACTTC
CSARGHEQYF
>TRBD2|.|TRBV5-1|TRBJ2-3
TGCGCCAGCAGCTTGGCTAGCGGGGGGGCCCCAGATACGCAGTATTTT
CASSLASGGAPDTQYF
>.|.|TRBV29-1|TRBJ1-1
TGCAGCGTTTCCGGCAGGCTAACGATGAACACTGAAGCTTTCTTT
CSVSGRLTMNTEAFF
>.|many|TRBV20-1|TRBJ2-3
TGCAGTCTTTGGGCGTACCAAGGGGATACGCAGTATTTT
CSLWAYQGDTQYF
>TRBD2|.|TRBV27|TRBJ2-5
TGTGCCAGCAGAAGTAGCGGGGGAGGTCAAGAGACCCAGTACTTC
CASRSSGGGQETQYF
>TRBD1|few|TRBV27|TRBJ2-1
TGTGCCAGCAGTATACCCACAGCGACAGGGGATGTCTACAATGAGCAGTTCTTC
CASSIPTATGDVYNEQFF
>.|many|TRBV6-5|TRBJ2-7
TGTGCCAGCAGTTACTCGAATAGCTACGAGCAGTACTTC
CASSYSNSYEQYF
>TRBD2|.|TRBV27|TRBJ2-7
TGTGCCAGCAGTTTAAGTACACGACTAGCGTCCTACGAGCAGTACTTC
CASSLSTRLASYEQYF
>.|.|TRBV6-6|TRBJ2-1
TGTGCCAGCAGTTACACAGTCCACAATGAGCAGTTCTTC
CASSYTVHNEQFF
>TRBD1|few|TRBV10-3|TRBJ2-3
TGTGCCATCAGTGTTTTTGAGGGTACAGGGGGAATCGCAGATACGCAGTATTTT
CAISVFEGTGGIADTQYF
>.|.|TRBV3-1|TRBJ1-1
TGTGCCAGCAGCCAACTAATCTCGGGGGAGAACACTGAAGCTTTCTTT
CASSQLISGENTEAFF